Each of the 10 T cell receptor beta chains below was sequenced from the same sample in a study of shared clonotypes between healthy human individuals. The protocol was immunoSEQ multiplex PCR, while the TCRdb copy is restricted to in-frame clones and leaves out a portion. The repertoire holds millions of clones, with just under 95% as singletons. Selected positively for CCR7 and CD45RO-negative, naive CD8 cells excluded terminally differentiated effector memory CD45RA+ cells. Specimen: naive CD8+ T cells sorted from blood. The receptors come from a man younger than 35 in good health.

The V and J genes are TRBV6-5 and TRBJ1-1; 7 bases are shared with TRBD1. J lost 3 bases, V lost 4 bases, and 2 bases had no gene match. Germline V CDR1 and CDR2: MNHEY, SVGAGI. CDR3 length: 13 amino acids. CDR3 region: CASSSTGDTEAFF. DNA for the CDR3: TGTGCCAGCAGTTCCACAGGGGACACTGAAGCTTTCTTT.

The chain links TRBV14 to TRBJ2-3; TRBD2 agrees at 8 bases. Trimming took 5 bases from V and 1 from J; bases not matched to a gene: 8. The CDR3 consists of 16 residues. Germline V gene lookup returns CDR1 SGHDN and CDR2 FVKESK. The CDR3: CASSSGLVSGTDTQYF. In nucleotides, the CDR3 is TGTGCCAGCAGCTCGGGACTAGTGAGTGGCACAGATACGCAGTATTTT.

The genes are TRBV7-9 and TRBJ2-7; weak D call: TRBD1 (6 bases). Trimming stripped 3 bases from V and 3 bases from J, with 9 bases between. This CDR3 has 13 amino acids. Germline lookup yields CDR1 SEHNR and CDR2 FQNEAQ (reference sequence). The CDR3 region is CASSFEDSYEQYF. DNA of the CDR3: TGTGCCAGCAGCTTCGAGGACAGCTACGAGCAGTACTTC.

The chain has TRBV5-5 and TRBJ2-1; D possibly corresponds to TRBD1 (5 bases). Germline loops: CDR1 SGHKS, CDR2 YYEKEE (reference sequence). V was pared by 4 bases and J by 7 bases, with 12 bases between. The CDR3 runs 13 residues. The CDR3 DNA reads TGTGCCAGCAGCCCCGACAGACAGAATGAGCAGTTCTTC. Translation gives CASSPDRQNEQFF.

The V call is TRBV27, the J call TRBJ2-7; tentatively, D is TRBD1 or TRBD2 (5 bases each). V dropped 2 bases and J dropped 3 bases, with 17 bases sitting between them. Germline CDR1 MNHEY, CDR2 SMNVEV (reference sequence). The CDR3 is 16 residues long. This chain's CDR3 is CASSLLGTSDYYEQYF. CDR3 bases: TGTGCCAGCAGTTTACTAGGGACCTCCGACTACTACGAGCAGTACTTC.

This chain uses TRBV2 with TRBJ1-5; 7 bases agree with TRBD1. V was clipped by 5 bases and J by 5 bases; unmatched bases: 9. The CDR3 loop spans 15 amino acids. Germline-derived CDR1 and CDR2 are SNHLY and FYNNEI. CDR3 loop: CASSRDRELDQPQHF. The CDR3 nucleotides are TGTGCCAGCAGTCGCGACAGGGAGCTTGATCAGCCCCAGCATTTT.

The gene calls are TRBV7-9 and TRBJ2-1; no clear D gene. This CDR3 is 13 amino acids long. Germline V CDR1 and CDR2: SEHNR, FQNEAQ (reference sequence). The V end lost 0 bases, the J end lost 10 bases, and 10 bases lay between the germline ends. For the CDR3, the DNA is TGTGCCAGCAGCTTAGCGTATCCAGAGGAGCAGTTCTTC. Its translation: CASSLAYPEEQFF.

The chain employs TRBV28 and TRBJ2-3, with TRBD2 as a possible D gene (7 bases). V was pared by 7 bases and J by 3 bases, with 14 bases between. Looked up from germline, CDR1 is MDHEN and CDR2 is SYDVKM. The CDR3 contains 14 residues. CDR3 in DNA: TGTGCCAGCAAAGGGGGGGCCGGAACAGATACGCAGTATTTT. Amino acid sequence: CASKGGAGTDTQYF.

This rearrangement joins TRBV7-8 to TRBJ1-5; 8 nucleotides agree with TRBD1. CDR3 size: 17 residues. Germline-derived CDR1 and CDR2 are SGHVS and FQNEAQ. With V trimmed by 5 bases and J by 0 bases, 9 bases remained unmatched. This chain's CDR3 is CASSQKIGQGSNQPQHF. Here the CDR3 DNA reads TGTGCCAGCAGCCAAAAAATTGGACAGGGTAGCAATCAGCCCCAGCATTTT.

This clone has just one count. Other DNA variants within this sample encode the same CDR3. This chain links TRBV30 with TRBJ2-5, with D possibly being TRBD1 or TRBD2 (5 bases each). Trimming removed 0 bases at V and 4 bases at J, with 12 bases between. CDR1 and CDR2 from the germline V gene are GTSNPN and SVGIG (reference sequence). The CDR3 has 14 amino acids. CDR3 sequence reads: CAWSVGAGGETQYF. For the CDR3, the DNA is TGTGCCTGGAGTGTCGGGGCCGGAGGAGAGACCCAGTACTTC.